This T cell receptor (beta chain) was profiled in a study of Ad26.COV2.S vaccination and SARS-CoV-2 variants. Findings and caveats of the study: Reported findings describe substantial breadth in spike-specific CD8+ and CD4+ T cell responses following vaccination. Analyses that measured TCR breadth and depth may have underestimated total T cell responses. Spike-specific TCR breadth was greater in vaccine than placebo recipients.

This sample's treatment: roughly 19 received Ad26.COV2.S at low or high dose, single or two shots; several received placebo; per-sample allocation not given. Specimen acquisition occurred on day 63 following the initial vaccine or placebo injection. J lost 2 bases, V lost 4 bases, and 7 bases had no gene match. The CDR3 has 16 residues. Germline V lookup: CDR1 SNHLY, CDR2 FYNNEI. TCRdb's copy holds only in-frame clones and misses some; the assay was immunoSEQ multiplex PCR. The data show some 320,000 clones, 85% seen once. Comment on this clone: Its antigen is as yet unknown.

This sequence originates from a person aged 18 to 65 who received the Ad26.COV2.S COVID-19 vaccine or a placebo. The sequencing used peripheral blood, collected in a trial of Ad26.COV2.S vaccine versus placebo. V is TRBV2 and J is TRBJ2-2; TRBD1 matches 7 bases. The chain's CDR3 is CASSVGRGPNTGELFF. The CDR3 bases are TGTGCCAGCAGTGTGGGTAGGGGGCCTAACACCGGGGAGCTGTTTTTT.